The 25 T cell receptor beta chains presented below share a single source sample, sequenced in a study of blood T cells in healthy people across ages (dated by TCRdb to 2013 to 2016). Library preparation employed 5' RACE. These reads were obtained on an Illumina HiSeq 2500. A second PCR of about 7 to 12 cycles was run with a J-beta primer mix and a sample-barcoded 5' primer. TCRdb passed the public sequencing reads through fastp at Q25 and MiXCR, retaining productive beta sequences. Rows with one shared CDR3 protein collapse into an entry with the most common genes and DNA. The sample data list about 830,000 distinct CDR3 sequences, and about 59% of these were observed just once. The top ten constitute roughly a quarter of the sample. The sequenced material came from blood. Receptor source: a man between 25 and 39 years old in good health.

The rearrangement joins TRBV29-1 to TRBJ1-1, with D possibly TRBD1 on 5 matching bases. The CDR3 is made up of 13 amino acids. Germline values: CDR1 SQVTM, CDR2 ANQGSEA. Trimming stripped 6 bases from V and 1 base from J, with 12 bases between. The CDR3, as DNA: TGCAGCGTGGACGTAACAGGGAACACTGAAGCTTTCTTT. Amino acids: CSVDVTGNTEAFF. Combining the CDR3 with reference TRBV29-1 and TRBJ1-1 gives the whole variable domain SAVISQKPSRDICQRGTSLTIQCQVDSQVTMMFWYRQQPGQSLTLIATANQGSEATYESGFVIDKFPISRPNLTFSTLTVSNMSPEDSSIYLCSVDVTGNTEAFFGQGTRLTVV.

The V gene is TRBV29-1, the J gene TRBJ1-1; a possible D gene is TRBD1 (5 bases). Germline V gives CDR1 SQVTM, CDR2 ANQGSEA. V lost 7 bases, J lost 0 bases, and 21 bases lay in between. The CDR3 contains 16 residues. The CDR3 DNA reads as TGCAGCGCAATACGGCGGTTGGGACTCTTGAACACTGAAGCTTTCTTT. Amino acid sequence: CSAIRRLGLLNTEAFF.

The rearrangement joins TRBV12-3 or TRBV12-4 to TRBJ2-1, with a possible D match to TRBD1 (6 bases). V shed 3 bases and J shed 4 bases, with 13 bases lying between them. The CDR3 loop spans 15 amino acids. This chain's CDR3 is CASSLLGTPYNEQFF. In DNA, the CDR3 is TGTGCCAGCAGTTTGTTGGGGACACCATACAATGAGCAGTTCTTC.

The chain is built from TRBV20-1 and TRBJ2-7, with 11 bases that match TRBD2. Germline loops: CDR1 DFQATT, CDR2 SNEGSKA (reference sequence). V was pared by 2 bases and J by 4 bases, with 4 bases of the junction left unmatched. There are 14 residues in the CDR3. The CDR3 sequence is CSARRASGGYEQYF. CDR3 nucleotide sequence: TGCAGTGCTAGAAGGGCTAGCGGGGGGTACGAGCAGTACTTC.

This clonotype has a single count. V and J are TRBV11-2 and TRBJ2-6; D gene ambiguous. CDR3 size: 15 residues. The ends were cut back, 2 bases at V and 1 base at J, with 6 bases in the middle. In germline, CDR1 is SGHAT, CDR2 FQNNGV. In DNA form, the CDR3 reads TGTGCCAGCAGCTTACGCCTATCTGGGGCCAACGTCCTGACTTTC. It specifies CASSLRLSGANVLTF.

V is TRBV6-6 and J is TRBJ1-4; D call uncertain. The CDR3 is 14 residues long. V lost 6 bases and J lost 7, with 15 bases in between. In germline, CDR1 is MNHNY, CDR2 SVGAGI (reference sequence). The CDR3 loop reads CASSDGEMSEKLFF. CDR3 DNA: TGTGCCAGCAGCGATGGGGAGATGTCTGAAAAACTGTTTTTT.

The chain carries TRBV28 and TRBJ2-2, with D possibly TRBD2 on 6 matching bases. CDR3 length equals 15 residues. V was trimmed by 5 bases and J by 5 bases, leaving 15 bases between them. The germline CDR1 and CDR2 sequences are MDHEN and SYDVKM. The CDR3 loop reads CASSAGRSGTGELFF. The CDR3 DNA sequence: TGTGCCAGCAGTGCAGGGAGGAGTGGTACCGGGGAGCTGTTTTTT.

This clonotype was detected only a few times. The rearrangement uses TRBV6-5 and TRBJ1-2, with D possibly being TRBD1 (5 bases). CDR1 MNHEY and CDR2 SVGAGI come from the germline V gene. With 6 bases removed from V and 6 bases from J, the gap between germline ends came to 17 bases. This CDR3 is built from 14 residues. Here the CDR3 reads CASSPGTGWDGYTF. The CDR3 DNA follows: TGTGCCAGCAGCCCGGGGACGGGCTGGGATGGCTACACCTTC.

This chain links TRBV6-6 with TRBJ2-7, with 9 bases identical to TRBD2. The CDR3 loop spans 16 amino acids. The V segment lost 3 bases and the J segment 3 bases; nucleotides outside the gene matches: 9. Per germline, CDR1 MNHNY and CDR2 SVGAGI (reference sequence). The CDR3 is CASSYGLAGGNYEQYF. CDR3 coding DNA: TGTGCCAGCAGTTATGGCCTGGCGGGAGGGAACTACGAGCAGTACTTC.

This clonotype was seen a handful of times. The chain joins TRBV4-2 to TRBJ2-1, with TRBD2 as a possible D gene (6 bases). Germline CDR1 is LGHNA and CDR2 is YNFKEQ. The CDR3 extends over 16 amino acids. The V end lost 3 bases, the J end lost 4 bases, and 16 bases lay between the germline ends. CDR3 sequence (DNA): TGTGCCAGCAGCCAGGCCGGCGGGCGGGGTTACAATGAGCAGTTCTTC. It is translated as CASSQAGGRGYNEQFF.

The chain links TRBV6-1 to TRBJ2-7; D gene ambiguous. Trimming left V 7 bases short and J 2 bases short, with 18 bases between. This CDR3 has 15 residues. Germline V gene lookup returns CDR1 MNHNS and CDR2 SASEGT. For the CDR3, the DNA is TGTGCCAGCAACACTATCGAGGATCCTACCTACGAGCAGTACTTC. It is translated as CASNTIEDPTYEQYF.

This chain links TRBV7-2 with TRBJ2-7; 7 nucleotides line up with TRBD2. The V gene's germline CDR1 is SGHTA and CDR2 FQGNSA. V gave up 2 bases and J gave up 3 bases; unmatched junction bases: 10. The CDR3 totals 16 residues. CDR3 DNA: TGTGCCAGCAGCTTAACGAGCGGGGTCTTATTCTACGAGCAGTACTTC. Protein product: CASSLTSGVLFYEQYF.

The chain recombines TRBV11-1 with TRBJ2-4; D is possibly TRBD2 (5 bases). The V gene lost 3 bases and the J gene lost 2 bases, with 14 bases spanning the gap. The germline gives CDR1 SGHAT, CDR2 FQDESV (reference sequence). The CDR3 sequence is 16 residues long. DNA of the CDR3: TGTGCCAGCAGCTTCGGACGAGAGCGGCCCAAAAACATTCAGTACTTC. It specifies CASSFGRERPKNIQYF.

J is TRBJ2-5 and V is TRBV27; no clear D gene. Germline-derived CDR1 and CDR2 are MNHEY and SMNVEV (reference sequence). Trimming shortened V by 9 bases and J by 0 bases, and 17 bases separated the two germline ends. CDR3 length equals 15 residues. CDR3 residues: CASRLVGLYQETQYF. DNA of the CDR3: TGTGCCAGTCGTCTAGTGGGTTTGTACCAAGAGACCCAGTACTTC.

The chain has TRBV6-5 and TRBJ2-7; the D gene is possibly TRBD1 (5 bases). Trimming took off 5 bases at V and 3 bases at J, with 11 bases between the two ends. The germline V gene has CDR1 MNHEY and CDR2 SVGAGI. The CDR3 is made up of 13 amino acids. The DNA of the CDR3 is TGTGCCAGCAGTGCAACAGGAGTCTACGAGCAGTACTTC. It is translated as CASSATGVYEQYF.

The rearrangement links TRBV7-3 to TRBJ2-1; either TRBD1 or TRBD2 may supply D (5 bases each). CDR3 length: 16 amino acids. Germline CDR1 and CDR2: SGHTA and FQGTGA. V dropped 5 bases and J dropped 8 bases, with 22 bases sitting between them. The CDR3 protein is CASSPAPGGQGDEQFF. The CDR3 region has the DNA TGTGCCAGCAGCCCGGCCCCTGGGGGTCAGGGAGATGAGCAGTTCTTC.

There are a few counts of this clonotype. Written as DNA, the CDR3 is TGTGCCAGCAGCCGCGAGGACTCCTATAATTCACCCCTCCACTTT. Translation: CASSREDSYNSPLHF. The rearrangement joins TRBV7-9 to TRBJ1-6, with D unclear. From germline, CDR1 is SEHNR and CDR2 FQNEAQ (reference sequence). The CDR3 has 15 amino acids. V lost 5 bases and J lost 0, with 8 bases in between.

The chain uses TRBV18 and TRBJ2-5, with 7 bases that match TRBD1. With the DNA end fitting TRBJ2-7 better, the J assignment may be wrong. The germline V gene encodes CDR1 KGHSH and CDR2 LQKENI. CDR3 length: 15 amino acids. CDR3 region: CASSPIVRGQNEQYF. CDR3 sequence (DNA): TGTGCCAGCTCACCAATTGTTAGGGGGCAGAACGAGCAGTACTTC.

This clonotype was picked up a small number of times. The chain carries TRBV28 and TRBJ2-7, with TRBD1 matching 8 bases. CDR1 and CDR2 from the germline V gene are MDHEN and SYDVKM. V lost 2 bases, J lost 1 base, and 7 bases stayed unmatched. This CDR3 contains 16 residues. The CDR3: CASSLVRGRSSYEQYF. The CDR3 nucleotides read TGTGCCAGCAGTTTAGTCAGGGGGCGTAGTTCCTACGAGCAGTACTTC.

This clonotype is a singleton in its sample. The chain recombines TRBV6-2 or TRBV6-3 with TRBJ2-7, with D possibly TRBD2 on 5 matching bases. In germline, CDR1 is MNHEY, CDR2 SVGEGT. Trimming shortened V by 2 bases and J by 0 bases, and 17 bases separated the two germline ends. There are 17 residues in the CDR3. The CDR3 region has the DNA TGTGCCAGCAGTTACCCCCGAACTAGACCCTCCTCCTACGAGCAGTACTTC. It specifies CASSYPRTRPSSYEQYF.

To note about this clonotype: One end of the junction does not line up with germline, which may come from a read error. The rearrangement joins TRBV7-6 to TRBJ1-6, with TRBD1 identical over 7 bases. CDR3 length: 15 amino acids. Germline loops: CDR1 SGHVS, CDR2 FNYEAQ. The DNA of the CDR3 is TGTGCCAGCAGCCTACAAACCAGGGGGGATTCGCCCCTCCACTTT. Translated: CASSLQTRGDSPLHF.

The chain couples TRBV28 to TRBJ2-7, with TRBD2 matching 10 bases. CDR1 is MDHEN, CDR2 SYDVKM, per germline. After removal of 6 bases from V and 2 bases from J, the junction contained 13 bases not matched to a gene. CDR3 size: 17 residues. CDR3 in DNA: TGTGCCAGCAGCCCCCCCTGGCTAGCGGGAGTCACCTACGAGCAGTACTTC. It codes for CASSPPWLAGVTYEQYF.

V is TRBV11-2 and J is TRBJ2-3; TRBD1 or TRBD2 may be the D gene (5 bases each). Germline V lookup: CDR1 SGHAT, CDR2 FQNNGV. The V end lost 8 bases, the J end lost 0 bases, and 15 bases lay between the germline ends. The CDR3 runs 15 residues. DNA for the CDR3: TGTGCCAGCTCCCCGGACGGGGCTAGCACAGATACGCAGTATTTT. It codes for CASSPDGASTDTQYF.

V usage is TRBV25-1 and J usage is TRBJ2-2, with TRBD2 identical over 11 bases. This CDR3 has 15 residues. CDR1 and CDR2 (germline): MGHDK, SYGVNS. The V gene end was trimmed by 4 bases and the J gene end by 3 bases; junction bases not matched to a gene: 1. As DNA, the CDR3 is TGTGCCAGCAGTGTGGGACTAGCGGACACCGGGGAGCTGTTTTTT. It specifies CASSVGLADTGELFF.

V is TRBV11-2 and J is TRBJ2-7; D remains ambiguous. The J call may be wrong; the DNA end is better matched by TRBJ2-5. Germline V gene sequence: CDR1 SGHAT, CDR2 FQNNGV. CDR3 length: 15 residues. CDR3 bases: TGTGCCAGCACCCCTGGGATGGTGGCGTACCAGACCCAGTACTTC. This gives the protein CASTPGMVAYQTQYF.